A selection of T cell receptor beta chains follows, all from one sample in a study of blood T cell repertoires in COVID-19. Only in-frame clones appear in the TCRdb table, and some are missing; sequencing was by immunoSEQ multiplex PCR. Among under 150,000 clones, around 83% were seen once, and the ten largest hold about 5.4%. Input material: peripheral blood. The receptor source for this set is a man older than 75 with active or convalescent COVID-19. CDR3s include the opening cysteine and the closing phenylalanine or tryptophan. A D gene is named only where the DNA matches it firmly. Clone sizes are given selectively: once, few, many, or a class where the clone is expanded.

.	TRBV20-1	14	TRBD1	TRBJ2-3	CSASEGQGTDTQYF	TGCAGTGCTAGTGAAGGACAGGGGACAGATACGCAGTATTTT
.	TRBV24-1	10	.	TRBJ1-2	CENRGGGYTF	TGTGAGAACCGGGGGGGTGGCTACACCTTC
once	TRBV6-2/TRBV6-3	13	TRBD1	TRBJ1-2	CASSGQGPYGYTF	TGTGCCAGCAGTGGACAGGGCCCCTATGGCTACACCTTC
.	TRBV21-1	14	.	TRBJ2-5	CASSKVFREETQYF	TGTGCCAGCAGCAAAGTTTTCAGGGAAGAGACCCAGTACTTC
.	TRBV19	14	.	TRBJ2-7	CASSRDRVRDEQYF	TGTGCCAGTAGTCGGGATCGGGTCCGGGACGAGCAGTACTTC
.	TRBV29-1	14	TRBD2	TRBJ2-3	CSVGLAAPLGTQYF	TGCAGCGTGGGCCTAGCGGCGCCCCTTGGTACGCAGTATTTT
.	TRBV5-5	16	.	TRBJ1-2	CASSLGQPLVVEGYTF	TGTGCCAGCAGCTTGGGACAGCCGTTAGTAGTAGAGGGCTACACCTTC
once	TRBV5-1	16	.	TRBJ2-3	CASSLVRTESTDTQYF	TGCGCCAGCAGCTTGGTTAGGACTGAGAGCACAGATACGCAGTATTTT
few	TRBV19	15	TRBD1	TRBJ1-2	CASSAPKGQGYGYTF	TGTGCCAGTAGTGCTCCCAAGGGACAGGGTTATGGCTACACCTTC
.	TRBV11-2	14	.	TRBJ2-7	CASSSPRFPYEQYF	TGTGCCAGCAGCAGCCCACGTTTCCCCTACGAGCAGTACTTC
.	TRBV6-5	14	.	TRBJ2-2	CASSLGVAGGELFF	TGTGCCAGCAGCTTAGGGGTAGCTGGCGGGGAGCTGTTTTTT
.	TRBV5-1	14	.	TRBJ1-4	CASRGAGVNEKLFF	TGCGCCAGCAGAGGGGCAGGGGTCAATGAAAAACTGTTTTTT
.	TRBV7-2	14	.	TRBJ1-1	CASSSSGELTEAFF	TGTGCCAGCAGCTCCTCAGGGGAGTTGACTGAAGCTTTCTTT
few	TRBV4-3	16	.	TRBJ1-6	CASSQDVGGANSPLHF	TGCGCCAGCAGCCAAGATGTGGGAGGGGCCAATTCACCCCTCCACTTT
.	TRBV6-5	15	TRBD1	TRBJ2-2	CASTPGTGGTGELFF	TGTGCCAGCACCCCCGGGACAGGGGGAACCGGGGAGCTGTTTTTT
.	TRBV5-6	13	.	TRBJ2-5	CASSLRTEETQYF	TGTGCCAGCAGCCTACGGACAGAAGAGACCCAGTACTTC
.	TRBV7-9	17	.	TRBJ1-1	CASSLALGGGRDTEAFF	TGTGCCAGCAGCTTAGCTTTAGGCGGGGGAAGGGACACTGAAGCTTTCTTT
.	TRBV4-3	15	TRBD2	TRBJ2-5	CASSWTSGGQETQYF	TGCGCCAGCAGCTGGACTAGCGGGGGGCAAGAGACCCAGTACTTC
.	TRBV6-2/TRBV6-3	14	.	TRBJ2-5	CASSYDGGQETQYF	TGTGCCAGCAGTTACGACGGGGGCCAAGAGACCCAGTACTTC
.	TRBV6-5	14	.	TRBJ2-7	CASSYGEGGYEQYF	TGTGCCAGCAGTTACGGGGAAGGAGGGTACGAGCAGTACTTC
.	TRBV30	15	TRBD1	TRBJ1-4	CAQRRGQGYNEKLFF	TGTGCCCAAAGGAGGGGACAGGGCTATAATGAAAAACTGTTTTTT
.	TRBV29-1	15	TRBD1	TRBJ2-1	CSGGGQGGWAVEQFF	TGCAGCGGGGGGGGACAGGGCGGTTGGGCCGTTGAGCAGTTCTTC
.	TRBV3-1/TRBV3-2	16	TRBD2	TRBJ2-5	CASSQAGLAGKETQYF	TGTGCCAGCAGCCAGGCGGGACTAGCGGGGAAAGAGACCCAGTACTTC
.	TRBV7-9	13	.	TRBJ1-6	CASRSPTNSPLHF	TGTGCCAGCCGGTCGCCTACTAACTCACCCCTCCACTTT
.	TRBV15	15	.	TRBJ1-2	CATSSPLGSSHGYTF	TGTGCCACCAGCAGCCCTTTGGGGAGTAGTCATGGCTACACCTTC
.	TRBV5-4	16	.	TRBJ1-2	CASSNPLQEANYGYTF	TGTGCCAGCAGCAACCCACTCCAGGAGGCTAACTATGGCTACACCTTC
.	TRBV9	15	.	TRBJ2-7	CASSPRLESSYEQYF	TGTGCCAGCAGCCCCCGGCTAGAGAGCTCCTACGAGCAGTACTTC
.	TRBV5-4	15	.	TRBJ1-3	CASSLGLGVGNTIYF	TGTGCCAGCAGCCTGGGGTTAGGGGTTGGAAACACCATATATTTT
.	TRBV9	15	TRBD2	TRBJ2-1	CASSPGTSDYNEQFF	TGTGCCAGCAGCCCCGGGACTAGCGACTACAATGAGCAGTTCTTC
.	TRBV19	17	TRBD1	TRBJ2-2	CASRRGDRGQVTGELFF	TGTGCCAGTAGAAGAGGGGACAGGGGGCAGGTCACCGGGGAGCTGTTTTTT
few	TRBV6-2/TRBV6-3	13	.	TRBJ2-7	CASSYSRTYEQYF	TGTGCCAGCAGTTACTCGAGGACCTACGAGCAGTACTTC
.	TRBV28	16	.	TRBJ2-3	CASSLNRRGRTDTQYF	TGTGCCAGCAGTTTAAATAGGCGGGGTCGCACAGATACGCAGTATTTT
.	TRBV7-8	19	TRBD2	TRBJ2-2	CASSLVPNGLAANTGELFF	TGTGCCAGCAGCTTAGTACCCAACGGACTAGCGGCGAACACCGGGGAGCTGTTTTTT
few	TRBV10-3	14	.	TRBJ1-5	CAIRGPGSNQPQHF	TGTGCCATCAGGGGGCCCGGGAGCAATCAGCCCCAGCATTTT